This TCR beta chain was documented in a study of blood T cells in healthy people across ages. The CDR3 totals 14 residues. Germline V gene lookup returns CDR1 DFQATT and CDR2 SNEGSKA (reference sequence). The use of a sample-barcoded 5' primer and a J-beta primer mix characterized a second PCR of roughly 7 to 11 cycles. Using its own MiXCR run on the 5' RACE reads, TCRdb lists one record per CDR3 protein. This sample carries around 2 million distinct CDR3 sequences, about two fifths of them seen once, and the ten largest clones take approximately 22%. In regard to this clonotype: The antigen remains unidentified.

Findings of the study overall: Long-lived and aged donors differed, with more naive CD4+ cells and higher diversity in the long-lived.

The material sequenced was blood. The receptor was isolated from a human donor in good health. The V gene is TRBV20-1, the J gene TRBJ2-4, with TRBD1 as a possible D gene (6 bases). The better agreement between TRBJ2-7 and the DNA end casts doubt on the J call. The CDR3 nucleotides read TGCAGTGCTAGTCGAAGACAGGCGACCTACGAGCAGTACTTC. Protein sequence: CSASRRQATYEQYF.